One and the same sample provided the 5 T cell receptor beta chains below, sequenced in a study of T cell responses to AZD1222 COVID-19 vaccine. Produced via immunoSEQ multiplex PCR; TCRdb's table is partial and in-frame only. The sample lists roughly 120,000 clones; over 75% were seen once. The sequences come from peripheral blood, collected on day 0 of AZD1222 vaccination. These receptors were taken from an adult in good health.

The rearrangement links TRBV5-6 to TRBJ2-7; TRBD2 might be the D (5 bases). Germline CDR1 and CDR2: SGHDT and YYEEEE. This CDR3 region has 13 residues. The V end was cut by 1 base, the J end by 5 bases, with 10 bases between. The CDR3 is CASSLSGINEQYF. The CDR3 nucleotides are TGTGCCAGCAGCTTGTCGGGGATCAACGAGCAGTACTTC.

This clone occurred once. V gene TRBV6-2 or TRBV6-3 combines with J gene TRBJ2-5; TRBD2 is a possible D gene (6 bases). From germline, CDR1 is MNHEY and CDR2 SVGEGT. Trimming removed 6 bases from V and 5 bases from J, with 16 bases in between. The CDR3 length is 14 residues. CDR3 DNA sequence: TGTGCCAGCAGCCTACTAGCCGTGGCGGAGACCCAGTACTTC. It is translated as CASSLLAVAETQYF.

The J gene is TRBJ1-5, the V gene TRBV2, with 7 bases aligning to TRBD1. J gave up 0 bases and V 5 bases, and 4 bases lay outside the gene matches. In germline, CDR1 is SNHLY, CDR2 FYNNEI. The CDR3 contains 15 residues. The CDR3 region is CASSLQGTSNQPQHF. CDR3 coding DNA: TGTGCCAGCAGTTTACAGGGGACTAGCAATCAGCCCCAGCATTTT.

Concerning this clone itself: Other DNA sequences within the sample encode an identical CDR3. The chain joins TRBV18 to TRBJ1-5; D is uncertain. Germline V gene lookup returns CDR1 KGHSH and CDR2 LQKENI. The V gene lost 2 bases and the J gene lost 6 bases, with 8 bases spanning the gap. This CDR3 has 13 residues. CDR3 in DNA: TGTGCCAGCTCACCAGGTCTATCTCAGCCCCAGCATTTT. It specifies CASSPGLSQPQHF.

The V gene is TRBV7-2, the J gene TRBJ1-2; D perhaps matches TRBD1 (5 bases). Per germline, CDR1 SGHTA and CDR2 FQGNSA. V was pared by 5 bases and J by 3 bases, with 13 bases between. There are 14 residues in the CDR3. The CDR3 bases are TGTGCCAGCAGCCGTGGGGGGTCTCACTATGGCTACACCTTC. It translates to CASSRGGSHYGYTF.